This T cell receptor beta chain was identified during a study of Ad26.COV2.S vaccination and SARS-CoV-2 variants. Overall study context: Doses of Ad26.COV2.S were injected into muscle once or twice, 56 days apart.

The germline V gene has CDR1 SGHTS and CDR2 YDEGEE. The V end lost 3 bases, the J end lost 0 bases, and 13 bases lay between the germline ends. CDR3 size: 16 residues. The table lists this clone with many counts. The antigen is unknown. Some clones are missing from TCRdb's copy, which holds only in-frame ones; the method was immunoSEQ multiplex PCR. This table has about 350,000 clones, about 88% appearing once. Treatment given: some 20 received Ad26.COV2.S at low or high dose, single or two shots; about 5 received placebo; per-sample allocation not given. The investigators took samples on day 63 after the first vaccine or placebo injection. Overall study findings and caveats: Reports say spike-specific CD8+ and CD4+ T cell responses covered substantial breadth after vaccination.

Sequenced here: peripheral blood, sampled in a trial of Ad26.COV2.S vaccine versus placebo. The receptor's source is a person between 18 and 60 years old who received the Ad26.COV2.S COVID-19 vaccine or a placebo. This chain uses TRBV5-8 with TRBJ1-3; D call uncertain. Here the CDR3 DNA reads TGTGCCAGCAGCTCCAGACGTCAGATCTCTGGAAACACCATATATTTT. It specifies CASSSRRQISGNTIYF.